One sample yielded the 30 T cell receptor beta chains listed below, sequenced in a study of T cell responses to AZD1222 COVID-19 vaccine. The repertoire was sequenced with immunoSEQ multiplex PCR; TCRdb's copy has only in-frame clones and lacks some. Among under 300,000 clones, more than 85% were seen once, and the ten largest hold less than 0.6%. The sample was peripheral blood, taken on day 0 of AZD1222 vaccination. The receptors derive from an adult in good health.

V and J are TRBV6-5 and TRBJ2-7, with 8 bases lining up with TRBD2. Looked up from germline, CDR1 is MNHEY and CDR2 is SVGAGI. J lost 5 bases, V lost 2 bases, and 5 bases had no gene match. The length of the CDR3 is 14 residues. The CDR3 sequence is CASSYTGTSNEQYF. CDR3 nucleotide sequence: TGTGCCAGCAGTTACACCGGGACTAGTAACGAGCAGTACTTC.

This clone has a single count. This sequence joins TRBV11-3 and TRBJ1-1; no firm D call. Between the trimmed V and J ends, which lost 1 base and 4 bases, there was a span of 13 bases. The germline V gene encodes CDR1 SGHNT and CDR2 YENEEA. The CDR3 sequence is 15 residues long. CDR3 bases: TGTGCCAGCAGCTTAGTTGTCGGCGAAGTCACTGAAGCTTTCTTT. This gives the protein CASSLVVGEVTEAFF.

The rearrangement links TRBV28 to TRBJ2-7; D is tentatively TRBD1 or TRBD2 (5 bases each). V gave up 4 bases and J gave up 3 bases, with 16 bases separating them. In germline, CDR1 is MDHEN, CDR2 SYDVKM. CDR3 length: 15 amino acids. CDR3 in amino acids: CASSYTGTEIYEQYF. The CDR3 DNA reads TGTGCCAGCAGTTATACCGGGACCGAAATCTACGAGCAGTACTTC.

V usage is TRBV9 and J usage is TRBJ2-7; D is perhaps TRBD1 or TRBD2 (5 bases each). CDR3 length: 15 amino acids. Trimming shortened V by 4 bases and J by 5 bases, and 19 bases separated the two germline ends. Germline CDR1 and CDR2: SGDLS and YYNGEE. Here the CDR3 DNA reads TGTGCCAGCAGCCGAGAGGGGCTAGTTACCCACGAGCAGTACTTC. Residues: CASSREGLVTHEQYF.

This clone came up once. This chain joins TRBV4-1 and TRBJ2-7; 8 bases match TRBD2. Per the germline V gene, CDR1 is MGHRA and CDR2 is YSYEKL. Trimming took 0 bases from V and 4 from J; bases not matched to a gene: 8. This CDR3 spans 16 amino acids. CDR3 coding DNA: TGCGCCAGCAGCCAAGATCAGAGCGGGAGTGGGTACGAGCAGTACTTC. This encodes CASSQDQSGSGYEQYF.

V and J are TRBV6-5 and TRBJ2-2; TRBD1 agrees at 7 bases. The V gene end was trimmed by 11 bases and the J gene end by 4 bases; junction bases not matched to a gene: 7. The CDR3 spans 13 residues. Germline loops: CDR1 MNHEY, CDR2 SVGAGI. The CDR3 DNA reads TGTGCCGTCCACAGGGGTGGCACCGGGGAGCTGTTTTTT. Its protein is CAVHRGGTGELFF.

V gene TRBV7-8 combines with J gene TRBJ2-3; TRBD2 agrees at 7 bases. V was clipped by 4 bases and J by 3 bases; unmatched bases: 10. This CDR3 has 16 residues. Per germline, CDR1 SGHVS and CDR2 FQNEAQ. The CDR3 DNA follows: TGTGCCAGCAGCTCTCGCTTGCGGGAGTCGACAGATACGCAGTATTTT. Encoded protein: CASSSRLRESTDTQYF.

In nucleotides, the CDR3 is TGCGCCAGCAGCCAAACTCTCCAGCGGGAGTATTTGGGGGAGCTGTTTTTT. It is translated as CASSQTLQREYLGELFF. The rearrangement joins TRBV4-1 to TRBJ2-2, with 8 nucleotides matching TRBD2. V lost 2 bases and J lost 8; bases outside the gene matches: 13. The CDR3 consists of 17 residues. Looked up from germline, CDR1 is MGHRA and CDR2 is YSYEKL.

This chain joins TRBV6-2 or TRBV6-3 and TRBJ2-1; TRBD1 is a possible D gene (7 bases). The CDR3 has 16 amino acids. Trimming shortened V by 2 bases and J by 9 bases, and 20 bases separated the two germline ends. Per germline, CDR1 MNHEY and CDR2 SVGEGT. This chain's CDR3 is CASSYPSGGLVGEQFF. The CDR3 nucleotides are TGTGCCAGCAGTTACCCCTCAGGGGGGCTCGTGGGTGAGCAGTTCTTC.

The V gene is TRBV6-1, the J gene TRBJ1-6; tentatively, D is TRBD1 (5 bases). Germline V lookup: CDR1 MNHNS, CDR2 SASEGT. Trimming left V 3 bases short and J 1 base short, with 13 bases between. The CDR3 runs to 17 residues. The CDR3 nucleotides are TGTGCCAGCAGTGATGGAAGGGGTAGATCCTATAATTCACCCCTCCACTTT. This sequence encodes CASSDGRGRSYNSPLHF.

DNA of the CDR3: TGTGCCAGCGCCCCCGGAAGGAGTGAGCAGTTCTTC. It is translated as CASAPGRSEQFF. V and J are TRBV2 and TRBJ2-1; D gene ambiguous. Between the trimmed V and J ends, which lost 8 bases and 9 bases, there was a span of 14 bases. Germline V gene data show CDR1 as SNHLY and CDR2 as FYNNEI. The CDR3 is 12 amino acids.

This sequence joins TRBV11-2 and TRBJ1-2; TRBD1 matches 7 bases. CDR1 and CDR2 from the germline V gene are SGHAT and FQNNGV. With 0 bases clipped from V and 4 bases from J, the junction kept 2 bases outside the gene matches. The CDR3 is 14 amino acids. CDR3 loop: CASSLEPGGYGYTF. The CDR3 region has the DNA TGTGCCAGCAGCTTAGAACCAGGGGGCTATGGCTACACCTTC.

The V and J genes are TRBV19 and TRBJ2-4; 8 positions agree with TRBD1. Germline V gives CDR1 LNHDA, CDR2 SQIVND (reference sequence). The length of the CDR3 is 16 residues. J lost 2 bases, V lost 5 bases, and 8 bases had no gene match. Here the CDR3 DNA reads TGTGCCAGTAGTCCAAGACAGGGGATGCCCAAAAACATTCAGTACTTC. Its translation: CASSPRQGMPKNIQYF.

This chain joins TRBV5-1 and TRBJ2-3; possible D gene TRBD1, 6 bases. CDR1 and CDR2 (germline): SGHRS, YFSETQ. V lost 1 base and J 3 bases, leaving 9 bases between the germline ends. The CDR3 extends over 14 amino acids. CDR3 sequence: CASSLQGRTDTQYF. In DNA, the CDR3 is TGCGCCAGCAGCTTGCAGGGGCGTACAGATACGCAGTATTTT.

CDR3 nucleotides: TGTGCCAGCAGTTTTCTGGGGGGAACTGAAGCTTTCTTT. Its translation: CASSFLGGTEAFF. The chain has TRBV6-5 and TRBJ1-1; TRBD1 is a possible D gene (5 bases). Between the trimmed V and J ends, which lost 4 bases and 5 bases, there was a span of 11 bases. The germline V gene has CDR1 MNHEY and CDR2 SVGAGI. The CDR3 runs 13 residues.

V gene TRBV12-3 or TRBV12-4 combines with J gene TRBJ1-2; unclear D gene. The CDR3 contains 11 residues. Trimming cost V 4 bases and J 5 bases, with 5 bases left between them. The chain's CDR3 is CASSSGYGYTF. The DNA of the CDR3 is TGTGCCAGCAGTTCGGGATATGGCTACACCTTC.

This clone was picked up a small number of times. The chain uses TRBV9 and TRBJ2-7, with D uncertain. Trimming took off 4 bases at V and 2 bases at J, with 19 bases between the two ends. Germline values: CDR1 SGDLS, CDR2 YYNGEE. The length of the CDR3 is 16 residues. The DNA of the CDR3 is TGTGCCAGCAGCCCCTCCGTGAAGGAGTCCCCCTACGAGCAGTACTTC. Amino acids: CASSPSVKESPYEQYF.

The chain links TRBV3-1 (or the pseudogene TRBV3-2) to TRBJ1-2; 9 bases line up with TRBD1. The V gene end was trimmed by 9 bases and the J gene end by 5 bases; junction bases not matched to a gene: 4. CDR1 and CDR2 (germline): LGHDT, YNNKEL (reference sequence). The CDR3 runs to 12 residues. CDR3 sequence reads: CASGTGRYGYTF. In nucleotides, the CDR3 is TGTGCCAGTGGGACAGGGCGTTATGGCTACACCTTC.

The V gene is TRBV14, the J gene TRBJ2-1, with a weak D call TRBD2 (5 bases). Germline lookup yields CDR1 SGHDN and CDR2 FVKESK. V lost 2 bases to trimming and J lost 7 bases, with 18 bases between them. The CDR3 loop spans 16 amino acids. The chain's CDR3 is CASSQLTTGGRNEQFF. DNA of the CDR3: TGTGCCAGCAGCCAATTGACTACCGGAGGCCGAAATGAGCAGTTCTTC.

The chain combines TRBV2 with TRBJ2-7, with D tentatively TRBD2 (5 bases). Germline CDR1 reads SNHLY; CDR2 reads FYNNEI. The CDR3 contains 14 residues. The V end was cut by 8 bases, the J end by 2 bases, with 16 bases between. The CDR3 sequence is CASGLGLRTYEQYF. CDR3 in DNA: TGTGCCAGCGGTCTCGGACTTAGGACCTACGAGCAGTACTTC.

The V and J genes are TRBV5-1 and TRBJ2-7, with D perhaps matching TRBD1 (5 bases). The CDR3 covers 13 residues. Trimming removed 5 bases from V and 4 bases from J, with 13 bases in between. The germline V gene encodes CDR1 SGHRS and CDR2 YFSETQ. This chain's CDR3 is CASSLDILYEQYF. The CDR3 region has the DNA TGCGCCAGCAGTCTGGACATCTTGTACGAGCAGTACTTC.

The rearrangement links TRBV7-8 to TRBJ1-1; 7 nucleotides agree with TRBD1. The CDR3 spans 13 residues. Per the germline V gene, CDR1 is SGHVS and CDR2 is FQNEAQ. After removal of 1 base from V and 8 bases from J, the junction contained 4 bases not matched to a gene. The chain's CDR3 is CASSLGVDREAFF. The CDR3 DNA reads TGTGCCAGCAGCTTAGGGGTGGACAGGGAAGCTTTCTTT.

J is TRBJ2-2 and V is TRBV6-5, with D perhaps being TRBD1 or TRBD2 (5 bases each). The CDR3 length is 11 residues. Trimming left V 6 bases short and J 6 bases short, with 5 bases between. CDR1 and CDR2 (germline): MNHEY, SVGAGI. CDR3 bases: TGTGCCAGCAGGGGGGCCGGGGAGCTGTTTTTT. The encoded protein is CASRGAGELFF.

The CDR3 nucleotides are TGTGCCAGCAGTGAAGCGCGGAGCGGAAACACCATATATTTT. Its translation: CASSEARSGNTIYF. This chain joins TRBV2 and TRBJ1-3; D is uncertain. Germline CDR1 SNHLY, CDR2 FYNNEI. Trimming stripped 0 bases from V and 4 bases from J, with 7 bases between. The CDR3 is made up of 14 amino acids.

In DNA form, the CDR3 reads TGTGCCAGCAGCGTAGCAGGGCCTGGAAACACCATATATTTT. Protein product: CASSVAGPGNTIYF. V gene TRBV9 combines with J gene TRBJ1-3, with D possibly matching TRBD1 (5 bases). The CDR3 totals 14 residues. Germline CDR1 and CDR2: SGDLS and YYNGEE. V was pared by 0 bases and J by 2 bases, with 6 bases between.

The gene calls are TRBV27 and TRBJ2-5; possible D gene TRBD2, 6 bases. V dropped 5 bases and J dropped 4 bases, with 8 bases sitting between them. This CDR3 region has 12 residues. CDR1 and CDR2 (germline): MNHEY, SMNVEV (reference sequence). The CDR3 is CASSPRGETQYF. As DNA, the CDR3 is TGTGCCAGCAGTCCGCGGGGAGAGACCCAGTACTTC.

J is TRBJ2-1 and V is TRBV24-1; D remains ambiguous. This CDR3 is built from 17 residues. The germline V gene has CDR1 KGHDR and CDR2 SFDVKD. Trimming removed 0 bases from V and 0 bases from J, with 11 bases in between. The CDR3 spells CATSDLNPESSYNEQFF. In DNA form, the CDR3 reads TGTGCCACCAGTGATTTGAACCCGGAGAGCTCCTACAATGAGCAGTTCTTC.

The chain is built from TRBV28 and TRBJ2-5, with TRBD2 matching 8 bases. Trimming at V came to 7 bases and at J to 5 bases, leaving 9 bases not matched to a gene. This CDR3 spans 14 amino acids. CDR1 and CDR2 from the germline V gene are MDHEN and SYDVKM. CDR3 residues: CASKPPGLVETQYF. The DNA of the CDR3 is TGTGCCAGCAAGCCTCCGGGACTAGTGGAGACCCAGTACTTC.

This rearrangement joins TRBV5-1 to TRBJ2-7; TRBD2 matches at 9 bases. Losses at the gene ends were 7 bases for V and 2 bases for J; bases not matched to a gene: 4. Germline values: CDR1 SGHRS, CDR2 YFSETQ. CDR3 length equals 13 residues. For the CDR3, the DNA is TGCGCCAGCGCGGCTAGCGGGGCCTACGAGCAGTACTTC. Residues: CASAASGAYEQYF.

V and J are TRBV2 and TRBJ1-5; D is unresolved. The CDR3 has 13 amino acids. From germline, CDR1 is SNHLY and CDR2 FYNNEI. The germline V and J ends were trimmed by 3 bases and 4 bases, with 7 bases remaining between them. The CDR3 loop is CASSEVNNQPQHF. CDR3 nucleotides: TGTGCCAGCAGTGAGGTCAATAATCAGCCCCAGCATTTT.